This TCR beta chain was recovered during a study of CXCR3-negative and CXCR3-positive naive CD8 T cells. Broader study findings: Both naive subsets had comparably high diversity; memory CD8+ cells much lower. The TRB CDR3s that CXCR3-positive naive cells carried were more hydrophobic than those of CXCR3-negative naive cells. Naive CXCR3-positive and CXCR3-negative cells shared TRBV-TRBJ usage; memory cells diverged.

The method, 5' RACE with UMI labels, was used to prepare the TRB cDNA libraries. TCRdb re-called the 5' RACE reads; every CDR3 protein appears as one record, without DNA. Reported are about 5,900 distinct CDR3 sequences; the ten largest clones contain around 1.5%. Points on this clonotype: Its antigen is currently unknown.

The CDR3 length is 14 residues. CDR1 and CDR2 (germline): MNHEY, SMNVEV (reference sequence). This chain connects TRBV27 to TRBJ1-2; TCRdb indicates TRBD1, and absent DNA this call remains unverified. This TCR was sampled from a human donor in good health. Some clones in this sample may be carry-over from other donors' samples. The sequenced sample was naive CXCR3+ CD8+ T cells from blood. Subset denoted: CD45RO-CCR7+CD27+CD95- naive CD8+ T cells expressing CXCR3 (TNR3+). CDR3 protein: CASSPLGRNYGYTF.